This is a list of T cell receptor beta chains from one sample in a study of cytomegalovirus exposure and HLA in healthy donors. Only in-frame clones appear in the TCRdb table, and some are missing; sequencing was by immunoSEQ multiplex PCR. The repertoire holds over 150,000 clones, with 79% as singletons. Sequenced sample: PBMCs. These receptors originate from a man aged 40-49 years in good health and CMV-seronegative. The CDR3 runs from the conserved cysteine through the conserved F or W. D genes are given only for firm matches. Size is stated for part of the rows, as once, few or many counts, or as a class when the clone is expanded.

j_call: TRBJ1-5; clone_size: .; cdr3_length: 15; v_call: TRBV2; d_call: .; cdr3_nt: TGTGCCAGCAGTTCCGGGACATATAGCAATCAGCCCCAGCATTTT; cdr3_aa: CASSSGTYSNQPQHF
j_call: TRBJ2-7; clone_size: .; cdr3_length: 15; v_call: TRBV7-2; d_call: TRBD2; cdr3_nt: TGTGCCAGCAGCTTAGGGGGAGGGACCACCTACGAGCAGTACTTC; cdr3_aa: CASSLGGGTTYEQYF
j_call: TRBJ2-7; clone_size: .; cdr3_length: 12; v_call: TRBV11-3; d_call: .; cdr3_nt: TGTGCCAGCAGCCGAGGCGGGTATGAGCAGTACTTC; cdr3_aa: CASSRGGYEQYF
j_call: TRBJ1-3; clone_size: .; cdr3_length: 15; v_call: TRBV6-5; d_call: .; cdr3_nt: TGTGCCAGCGCGGGAAGGGGAGTGCGCGGAAACACCATATATTTT; cdr3_aa: CASAGRGVRGNTIYF
j_call: TRBJ2-7; clone_size: few; cdr3_length: 14; v_call: TRBV6-5; d_call: .; cdr3_nt: TGTGCCAGCAGTTATGGAGTCGGGATCGGCGAGCAGTACTTC; cdr3_aa: CASSYGVGIGEQYF
j_call: TRBJ2-7; clone_size: .; cdr3_length: 12; v_call: TRBV15; d_call: .; cdr3_nt: TGTGCCACCAGCAGAGACAGCTACGAGCAGTACTTC; cdr3_aa: CATSRDSYEQYF
j_call: TRBJ2-7; clone_size: .; cdr3_length: 14; v_call: TRBV2; d_call: TRBD2; cdr3_nt: TGTGCCAGCATTCGGGGGGAGGGCCTGGGGGAGCAGTACTTC; cdr3_aa: CASIRGEGLGEQYF
j_call: TRBJ2-5; clone_size: .; cdr3_length: 15; v_call: TRBV11-3; d_call: .; cdr3_nt: TGTGCCAGCAGCTCCGCCGGGGCAGGGAGGCAGACCCAGTACTTC; cdr3_aa: CASSSAGAGRQTQYF
j_call: TRBJ2-3; clone_size: .; cdr3_length: 12; v_call: TRBV28; d_call: TRBD2; cdr3_nt: TGTGCCAGCAGCTTAGCGGGAGATACGCAGTATTTT; cdr3_aa: CASSLAGDTQYF
j_call: TRBJ1-6; clone_size: .; cdr3_length: 14; v_call: TRBV28; d_call: .; cdr3_nt: TGTGCCAGCAGTTCACAGGGTTCTGTCTCACCCCTCCACTTT; cdr3_aa: CASSSQGSVSPLHF
j_call: TRBJ2-3; clone_size: .; cdr3_length: 16; v_call: TRBV7-9; d_call: .; cdr3_nt: TGTTCCAGCAGCTTAGCTCTACCTTATAGCACAGATACGCAGTATTTT; cdr3_aa: CSSSLALPYSTDTQYF
j_call: TRBJ2-7; clone_size: few; cdr3_length: 15; v_call: TRBV2; d_call: .; cdr3_nt: TGTGCCAGCCCCGAAAGGGCGGGCCTCCCCTACGAGCAGTACTTC; cdr3_aa: CASPERAGLPYEQYF
j_call: TRBJ2-7; clone_size: few; cdr3_length: 16; v_call: TRBV18; d_call: TRBD2; cdr3_nt: TGTGCCAGCTCACCCTCCCAGGGCGGGAGAGGCCACGAGCAGTACTTC; cdr3_aa: CASSPSQGGRGHEQYF
j_call: TRBJ2-1; clone_size: .; cdr3_length: 17; v_call: TRBV12-1; d_call: .; cdr3_nt: TGTGCCAGCAGCAGATATAGAAGAGGGCCGGTTCATTATGAGCAGTTCTTC; cdr3_aa: CASSRYRRGPVHYEQFF
j_call: TRBJ2-1; clone_size: .; cdr3_length: 15; v_call: TRBV15; d_call: TRBD2; cdr3_nt: TGTGCCACCAGCAGCCGAGGACTAGCGGGAGGTGAGCAGTTCTTC; cdr3_aa: CATSSRGLAGGEQFF
j_call: TRBJ1-4; clone_size: .; cdr3_length: 14; v_call: TRBV28; d_call: TRBD1; cdr3_nt: TGTGCCAGCAGTCACAGGGGGGTCTCTGAAAAACTGTTTTTT; cdr3_aa: CASSHRGVSEKLFF
j_call: TRBJ2-4; clone_size: few; cdr3_length: 14; v_call: TRBV5-1; d_call: TRBD1; cdr3_nt: TGCGCCAGCAGTAAGGACAGGCAGGGTAACAGTCAGTACTTC; cdr3_aa: CASSKDRQGNSQYF
j_call: TRBJ2-7; clone_size: .; cdr3_length: 16; v_call: TRBV7-8; d_call: .; cdr3_nt: TGTGCCAGCAGCCATACGGCGAGGCGGAGCTCCTACGAGCAGTACTTC; cdr3_aa: CASSHTARRSSYEQYF
j_call: TRBJ2-1; clone_size: few; cdr3_length: 14; v_call: TRBV10-2; d_call: .; cdr3_nt: TGCGCCAGCCGGGATCGAAGCTCCTACAATGAGCAGTTCTTC; cdr3_aa: CASRDRSSYNEQFF
j_call: TRBJ1-3; clone_size: .; cdr3_length: 18; v_call: TRBV7-6; d_call: .; cdr3_nt: TGTGCCAGCAGCTTAATGCGGGTGGGGTCTTCGACCGGAAACACCATATATTTT; cdr3_aa: CASSLMRVGSSTGNTIYF
j_call: TRBJ2-1; clone_size: .; cdr3_length: 15; v_call: TRBV4-3; d_call: TRBD2; cdr3_nt: TGCGCCAGCAGCCAACGGGCGGGAGGGCCCAATGAGCAGTTCTTC; cdr3_aa: CASSQRAGGPNEQFF
j_call: TRBJ2-1; clone_size: .; cdr3_length: 17; v_call: TRBV5-5; d_call: TRBD2; cdr3_nt: TGTGCCAGCAGCTTGAGTCGAACACTAGCGGGAGGTAATGAGCAGTTCTTC; cdr3_aa: CASSLSRTLAGGNEQFF
j_call: TRBJ2-7; clone_size: once; cdr3_length: 15; v_call: TRBV27; d_call: TRBD2; cdr3_nt: TGTGCCAGCAGTAGGGGAGCGGGAGGAGCGTACGAGCAGTACTTC; cdr3_aa: CASSRGAGGAYEQYF
j_call: TRBJ1-2; clone_size: .; cdr3_length: 15; v_call: TRBV30; d_call: .; cdr3_nt: TGTGCCTGGACCGTGCTGAAGGGAGGGAGATATGGCTACACCTTC; cdr3_aa: CAWTVLKGGRYGYTF
j_call: TRBJ2-5; clone_size: .; cdr3_length: 15; v_call: TRBV5-4; d_call: TRBD2; cdr3_nt: TGTGCCAGCAGCTTGGTAGCGGGAGCTGGAGAGACCCAGTACTTC; cdr3_aa: CASSLVAGAGETQYF
j_call: TRBJ2-1; clone_size: .; cdr3_length: 18; v_call: TRBV27; d_call: .; cdr3_nt: TGTGCCAGCAGTTTATCCGGAATCGGCCTGGGGGCGGCCAATGAGCAGTTCTTC; cdr3_aa: CASSLSGIGLGAANEQFF
j_call: TRBJ2-5; clone_size: .; cdr3_length: 13; v_call: TRBV19; d_call: TRBD1; cdr3_nt: TGTGCCTCAGGGGACAGGGCGTGGGAGACCCGGTACTTC; cdr3_aa: CASGDRAWETRYF
j_call: TRBJ2-3; clone_size: few; cdr3_length: 15; v_call: TRBV5-4; d_call: TRBD2; cdr3_nt: TGTGCCAGCAGCGAAACGGGAGGGGGGTCAGATACGCAGTATTTT; cdr3_aa: CASSETGGGSDTQYF
j_call: TRBJ1-2; clone_size: .; cdr3_length: 13; v_call: TRBV5-5; d_call: .; cdr3_nt: TGTGCCAGCAGCCACGAGAGTAACTATGGCTACACCTTC; cdr3_aa: CASSHESNYGYTF